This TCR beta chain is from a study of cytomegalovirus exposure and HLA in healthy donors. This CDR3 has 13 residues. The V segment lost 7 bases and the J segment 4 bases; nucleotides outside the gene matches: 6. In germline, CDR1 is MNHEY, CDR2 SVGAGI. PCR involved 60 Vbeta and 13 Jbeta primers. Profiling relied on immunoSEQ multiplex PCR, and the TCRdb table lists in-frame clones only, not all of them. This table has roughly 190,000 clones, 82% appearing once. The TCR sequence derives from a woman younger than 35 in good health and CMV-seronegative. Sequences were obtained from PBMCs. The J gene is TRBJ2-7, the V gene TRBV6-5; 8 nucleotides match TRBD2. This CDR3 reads CASTSGTRYEQYF. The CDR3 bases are TGTGCCAGCACTTCCGGGACTAGATACGAGCAGTACTTC.